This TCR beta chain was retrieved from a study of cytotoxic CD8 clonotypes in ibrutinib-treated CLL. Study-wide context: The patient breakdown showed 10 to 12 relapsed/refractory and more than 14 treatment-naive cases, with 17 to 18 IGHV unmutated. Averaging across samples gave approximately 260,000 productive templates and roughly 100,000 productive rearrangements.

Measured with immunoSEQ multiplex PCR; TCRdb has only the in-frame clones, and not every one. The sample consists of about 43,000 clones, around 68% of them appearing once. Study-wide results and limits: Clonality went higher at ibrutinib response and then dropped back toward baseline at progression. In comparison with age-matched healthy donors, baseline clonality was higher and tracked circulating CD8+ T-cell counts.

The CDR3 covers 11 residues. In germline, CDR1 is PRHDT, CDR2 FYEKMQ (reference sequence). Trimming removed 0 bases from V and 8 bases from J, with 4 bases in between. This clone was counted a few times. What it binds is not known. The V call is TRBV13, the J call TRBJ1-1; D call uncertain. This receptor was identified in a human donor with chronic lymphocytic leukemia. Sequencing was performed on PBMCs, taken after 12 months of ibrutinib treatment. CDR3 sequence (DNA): TGTGCCAGCAGCTTAGGGAAGGAAGCTTTCTTT. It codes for CASSLGKEAFF.